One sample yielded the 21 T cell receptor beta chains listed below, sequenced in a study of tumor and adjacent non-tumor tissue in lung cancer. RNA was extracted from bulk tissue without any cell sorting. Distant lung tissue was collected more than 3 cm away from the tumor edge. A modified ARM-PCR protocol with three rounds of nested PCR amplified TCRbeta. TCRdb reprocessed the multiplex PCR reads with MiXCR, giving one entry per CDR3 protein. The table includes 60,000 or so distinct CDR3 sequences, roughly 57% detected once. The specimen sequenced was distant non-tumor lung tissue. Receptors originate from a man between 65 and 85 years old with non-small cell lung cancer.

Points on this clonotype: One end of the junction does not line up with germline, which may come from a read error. As DNA, the CDR3 is TGTGCCAACAGCAAAGGGGAGACCCAGTACTTC. Translating it yields CANSKGETQYF. The rearrangement joins TRBV4-1 to TRBJ2-5; the D is unclear. The CDR3 has 11 amino acids. Germline loops: CDR1 MGHRA, CDR2 YSYEKL.

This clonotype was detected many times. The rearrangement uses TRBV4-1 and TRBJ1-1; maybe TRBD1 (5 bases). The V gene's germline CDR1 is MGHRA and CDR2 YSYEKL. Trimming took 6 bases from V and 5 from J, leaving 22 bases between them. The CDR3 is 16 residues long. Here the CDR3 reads CASSRVPGRGDTEAFF. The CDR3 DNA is TGCGCCAGCAGTAGGGTTCCGGGAAGGGGAGATACTGAAGCTTTCTTT.

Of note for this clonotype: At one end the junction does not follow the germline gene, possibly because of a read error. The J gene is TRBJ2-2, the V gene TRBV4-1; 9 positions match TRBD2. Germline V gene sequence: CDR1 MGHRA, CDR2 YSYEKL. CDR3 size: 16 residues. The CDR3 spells CASSLEREAYTGELSF. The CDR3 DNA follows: TGCGCCAGCAGCCTCGAGCGGGAGGCCTACACAGGGGAGCTGTCTTTT.

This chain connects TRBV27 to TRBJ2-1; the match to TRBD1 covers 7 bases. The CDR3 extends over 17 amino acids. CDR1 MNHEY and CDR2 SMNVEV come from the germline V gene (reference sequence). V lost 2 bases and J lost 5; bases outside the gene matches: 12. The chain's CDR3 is CASSLLTGYRADNEQFF. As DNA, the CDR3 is TGTGCCAGCAGTTTACTGACAGGGTACAGGGCCGACAATGAGCAGTTCTTC.

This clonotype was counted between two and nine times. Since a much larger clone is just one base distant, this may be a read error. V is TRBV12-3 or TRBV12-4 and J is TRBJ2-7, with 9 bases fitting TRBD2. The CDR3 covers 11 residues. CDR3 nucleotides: TGTGCCAGCACGGAGACTAGCGGTTTAGACTTC. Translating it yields CASTETSGLDF.

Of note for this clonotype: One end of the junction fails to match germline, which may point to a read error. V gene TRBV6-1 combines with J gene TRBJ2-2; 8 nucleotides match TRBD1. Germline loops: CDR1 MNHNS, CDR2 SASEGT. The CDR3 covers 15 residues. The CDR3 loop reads CASSERTGPTGDLFF. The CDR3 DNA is TGTGCCAGCAGTGAACGGACAGGGCCCACCGGGGACCTGTTTTTT.

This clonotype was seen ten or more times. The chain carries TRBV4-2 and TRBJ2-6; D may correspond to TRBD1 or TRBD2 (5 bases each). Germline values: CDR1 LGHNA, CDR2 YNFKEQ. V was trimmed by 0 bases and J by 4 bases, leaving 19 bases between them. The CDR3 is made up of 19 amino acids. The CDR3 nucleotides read TGTGCCAGCAGCCAAGATCTTGGGGGTTCACCGGGGGGGGCCAACGTCCTGACTTTC. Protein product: CASSQDLGGSPGGANVLTF.

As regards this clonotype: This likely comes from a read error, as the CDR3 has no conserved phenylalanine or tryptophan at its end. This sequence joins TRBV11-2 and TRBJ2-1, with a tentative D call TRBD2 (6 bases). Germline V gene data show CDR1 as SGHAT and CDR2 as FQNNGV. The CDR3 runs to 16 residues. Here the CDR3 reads CVSRPLSGLADNEQFL. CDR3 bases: TGTGTCAGCCGCCCCCTGAGCGGGTTAGCCGACAATGAGCAGTTCCTC.

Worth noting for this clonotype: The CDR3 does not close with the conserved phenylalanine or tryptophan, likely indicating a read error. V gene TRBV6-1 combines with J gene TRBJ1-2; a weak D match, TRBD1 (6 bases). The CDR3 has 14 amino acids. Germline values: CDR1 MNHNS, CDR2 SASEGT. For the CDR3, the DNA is TGTGCCAACAGCCACACCCCAGGGGCCTATGACTACACCTCC. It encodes CANSHTPGAYDYTS.

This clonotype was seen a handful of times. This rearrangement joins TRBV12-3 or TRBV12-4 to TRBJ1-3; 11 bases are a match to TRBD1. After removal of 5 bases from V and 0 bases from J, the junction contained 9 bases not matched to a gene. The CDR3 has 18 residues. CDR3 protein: CASSVFSGTGGSGNTIYF. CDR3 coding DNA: TGTGCCAGCAGTGTTTTTTCCGGGACAGGGGGCTCTGGAAACACCATATATTTT.

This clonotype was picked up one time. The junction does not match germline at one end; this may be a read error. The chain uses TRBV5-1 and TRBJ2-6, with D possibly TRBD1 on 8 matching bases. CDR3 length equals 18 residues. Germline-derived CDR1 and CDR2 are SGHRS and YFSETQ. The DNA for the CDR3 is TGCACCAGCAGCTTGGGGGGGACAGGTGTCTCTGGGGCCAACGTCCTGACTTTC. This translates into CTSSLGGTGVSGANVLTF.

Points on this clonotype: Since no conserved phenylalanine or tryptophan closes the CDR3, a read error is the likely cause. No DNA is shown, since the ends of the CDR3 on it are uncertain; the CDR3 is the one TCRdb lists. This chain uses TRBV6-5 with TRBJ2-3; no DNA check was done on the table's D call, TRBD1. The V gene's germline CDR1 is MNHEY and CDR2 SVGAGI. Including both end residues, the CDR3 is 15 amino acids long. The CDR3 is CASSNSGGTTDAQYV.

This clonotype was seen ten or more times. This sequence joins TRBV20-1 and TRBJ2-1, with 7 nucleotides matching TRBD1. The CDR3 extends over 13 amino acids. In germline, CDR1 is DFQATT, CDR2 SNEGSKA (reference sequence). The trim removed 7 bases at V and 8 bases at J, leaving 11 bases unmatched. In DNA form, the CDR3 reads TGCAGTGGAAGGACAGGTAAAAGAGATGAGCAGTTCTTC. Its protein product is CSGRTGKRDEQFF.

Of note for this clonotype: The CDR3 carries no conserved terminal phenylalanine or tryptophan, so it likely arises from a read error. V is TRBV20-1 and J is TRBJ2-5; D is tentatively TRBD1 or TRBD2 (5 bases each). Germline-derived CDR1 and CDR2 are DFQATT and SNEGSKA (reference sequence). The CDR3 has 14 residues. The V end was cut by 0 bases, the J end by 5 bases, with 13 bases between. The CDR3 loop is CSAREPGREETQYI. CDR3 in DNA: TGCAGTGCTAGAGAACCGGGGCGCGAGGAGACCCAGTACATC.

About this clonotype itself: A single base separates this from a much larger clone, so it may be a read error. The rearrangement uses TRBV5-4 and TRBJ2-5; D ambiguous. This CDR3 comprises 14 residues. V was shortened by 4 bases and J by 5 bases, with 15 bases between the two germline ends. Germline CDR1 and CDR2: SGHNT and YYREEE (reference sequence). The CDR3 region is CASSMMGARETQYF. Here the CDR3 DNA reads TGTGCCAGCAGCATGATGGGCGCAAGGGAGACCCAGTACTTC.

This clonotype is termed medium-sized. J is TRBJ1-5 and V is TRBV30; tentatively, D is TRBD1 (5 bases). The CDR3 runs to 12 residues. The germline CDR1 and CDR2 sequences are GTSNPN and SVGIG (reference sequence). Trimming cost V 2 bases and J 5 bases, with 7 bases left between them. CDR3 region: CAWSLQDQPQHF. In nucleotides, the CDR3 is TGTGCCTGGAGTTTACAGGATCAGCCCCAGCATTTT. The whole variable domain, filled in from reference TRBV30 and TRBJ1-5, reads SQTIHQWPATLVQPVGSPLSLECTVEGTSNPNLYWYRQAAGRGLQLLFYSVGIGQISSEVPQNLSASRPQDRQFILSSKKLLLSDSGFYLCAWSLQDQPQHFGDGTRLSIL.

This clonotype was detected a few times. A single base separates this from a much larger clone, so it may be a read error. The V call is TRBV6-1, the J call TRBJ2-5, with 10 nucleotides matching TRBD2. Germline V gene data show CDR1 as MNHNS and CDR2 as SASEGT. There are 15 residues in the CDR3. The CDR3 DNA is TGTGCCAGCGGATATAGCGGGGGGCTTCAAGAGACCGAGTACTTC. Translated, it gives CASGYSGGLQETEYF.

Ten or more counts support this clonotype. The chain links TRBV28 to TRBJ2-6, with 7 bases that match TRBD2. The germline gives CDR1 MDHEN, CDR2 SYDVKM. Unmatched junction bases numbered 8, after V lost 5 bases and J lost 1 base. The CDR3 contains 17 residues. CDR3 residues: CASSLERGRSGANVLTF. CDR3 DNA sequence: TGTGCCAGCAGTCTCGAGCGGGGCCGGTCTGGGGCCAACGTCCTGACTTTC.

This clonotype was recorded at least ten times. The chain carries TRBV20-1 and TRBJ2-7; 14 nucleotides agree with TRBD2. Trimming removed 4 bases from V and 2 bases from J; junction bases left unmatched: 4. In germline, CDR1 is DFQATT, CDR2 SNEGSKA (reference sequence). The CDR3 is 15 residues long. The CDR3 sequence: CSATGTSGSPYEQYF. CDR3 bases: TGCAGTGCTACTGGGACTAGCGGGAGTCCCTACGAGCAGTACTTC.

DNA of the CDR3: TGTGCCAGCAGCTTAGGACTCGGAACCTCGGGGAGGCAGTACTTC. Translated, it gives CASSLGLGTSGRQYF. This rearrangement joins TRBV11-2 to TRBJ2-7, with TRBD2 as a possible D gene (5 bases). Germline V CDR1 and CDR2: SGHAT, FQNNGV. This CDR3 comprises 15 residues. V was clipped by 1 base and J by 9 bases, with 19 bases between them.

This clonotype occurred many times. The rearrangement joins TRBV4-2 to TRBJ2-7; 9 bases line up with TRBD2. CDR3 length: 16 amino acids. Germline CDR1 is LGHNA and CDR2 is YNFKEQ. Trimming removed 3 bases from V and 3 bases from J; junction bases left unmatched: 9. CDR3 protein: CASSHPPTSGHYEQYF. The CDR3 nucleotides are TGTGCCAGCAGCCATCCTCCGACTAGCGGTCACTACGAGCAGTACTTC.